This T cell receptor beta chain comes out of a study of T cells in Graves' hyperthyroidism and ophthalmopathy. Study-level results: In validation, the model predicted ophthalmopathy. These predictions came a median about 6.5 months before onset.

RNA transcripts were the template for amplifying TCR beta CDR3 regions. HTBI primers were employed in a first-round RT-PCR of the TCR CDR3. TCRdb re-derived calls from the multiplex PCR reads in MiXCR, one entry per CDR3 protein. The sample has about 720,000 distinct CDR3 sequences, about 15% seen once. Details on this clonotype: Its antigen is not identified.

In patients aged 18 to 65, hyperthyroidism was newly diagnosed, with duration under 2 months. It was uncontrolled infection, other autoimmune disease, pregnancy or lactation that excluded patients. For the diagnoses, clinical symptoms, serum thyroxine and TRAb, thyroid ultrasound and orbital computed tomography were used. Sequencing was done on a sample of blood. The clonotype was recovered from a man aged 18 to 29 with Graves' hyperthyroidism.

This chain's CDR3 is CASSIGGDKGSPLHF. In DNA, the CDR3 is TGTGCCAGCAGTATAGGGGGGGACAAAGGATCACCCCTCCACTTT. The chain uses TRBV28 and TRBJ1-6, with D tentatively TRBD1 (6 bases). V lost 5 bases, J lost 10 bases, and 18 bases lay in between. This CDR3 is 15 amino acids long. Germline V gene lookup returns CDR1 MDHEN and CDR2 SYDVKM.